A single TCR beta chain is shown here with its context. This clonotype was detected only a few times. Its specific antigen is unknown. No qualities accompany the bases; no much larger clone lies one base away. Ficoll-Paque density gradient centrifugation was the method used to isolate PBMCs. These reads were obtained on an Illumina NovaSeq 6000. TCRalpha and TCRbeta cDNA libraries were built by 5'RACE with constant-segment primers, adding sample barcodes and unique molecular identifiers. RNA was extracted from every sample with Trizol reagent. Libraries were amplified in two PCR steps, with a second sample barcode and Illumina TruSeq adapters added in the second step. Sequencing of the libraries was done on an Illumina NovaSeq, producing 2 x 150 bp paired-end reads. Per the authors' processing: Demultiplexing of reads and collapsing into UMI-guided consensus sequences were performed with migec v1.2.7. Using mixcr v2.1.11, the UMI consensuses were aligned to TRA and TRB V and J templates and assembled into clonotypes. A clonotype was counted as expanded or contracted only if both edgeR and NoisET called the change significant, with noise models trained on biological replicates. For edgeR calls, the cutoffs were a false discovery rate-adjusted p below 0.01 and a log2 fold-change threshold of 1. As an exploratory analysis of dynamics, PCA with hierarchical clustering was applied to max-normalized trajectories of the 1000 most abundant clonotypes. The CD4 or CD8 phenotype of responding clones was assigned using the separately sequenced CD4+ and CD8+ repertoires. The public reads were reprocessed in TCRdb via fastp at Q25 and MiXCR, keeping in-frame beta chains. Rows are combined by CDR3 protein, so each entry shows the most common genes and DNA. These V and J calls derive from TCRdb rather than the authors' analysis. This sample has just under 150,000 distinct CDR3 sequences in its table, and over 15% of those were observed once. The ten biggest clones cover around 2.5% of the sample.

The data were taken from a study of T-cell memory formation after mild COVID-19 (dated by TCRdb to the early 2020s). The study in broad terms: TCR sequence clusters from the two donors were largely donor specific. Two young, previously healthy adult volunteers, one female and one male, were included in the cohort. T-cell clones expanding and contracting after mild COVID-19 in two donors were tracked by longitudinal TCRalpha and TCRbeta repertoire sequencing. The investigation overall reported the following: The second-wave clones that peaked on day 37 were not confirmed to be SARS-CoV-2 specific. Some responding clones were found in pre-infection memory, which suggests that pre-existing cross-reactive memory T cells took part in the SARS-CoV-2 response. Balanced CD4/CD8 phenotypes were observed for clones contracting from day 15 to 85, whereas a bias towards CD4+ was observed for a second wave of clones expanding from day 15 to 37. Contracting CD4+ clones were located mainly in the CM and EM memory subsets, whereas CD8+ clones were found to be enriched in EMRA. The study covered only two mild cases, and larger cohorts including severe cases with pre-infection samples were considered necessary.

Between the V and J ends, shortened by 5 bases and 2 bases respectively, the junction contains 20 bases. The CDR3 holds 17 amino acids from the cysteine to the phenylalanine. Of the read, only the CDR3 DNA is kept; its 51 bases are in frame from base 1. Via the germline V gene, CDR1 is SGHTA and CDR2 FQGNSA. Sequencing used PBMCs or a T cell subset sorted from them (not recorded which). This receptor chain uses TRBV7-2 and TRBJ2-3, with the D gene not clear enough to name. This clonotype was obtained from an adult woman who had mild COVID-19 (a few samples of this study predate the infection). The sample titles of this study are shuffled in the database, so cell type and time point are left out; the donor was told from shared clones. This receptor has the CDR3 CASSIGFNSAPTDTQYF. At the DNA level, the sequence is TGTGCCAGCAGCATAGGCTTTAACAGCGCCCCCACAGATACGCAGTATTTT.